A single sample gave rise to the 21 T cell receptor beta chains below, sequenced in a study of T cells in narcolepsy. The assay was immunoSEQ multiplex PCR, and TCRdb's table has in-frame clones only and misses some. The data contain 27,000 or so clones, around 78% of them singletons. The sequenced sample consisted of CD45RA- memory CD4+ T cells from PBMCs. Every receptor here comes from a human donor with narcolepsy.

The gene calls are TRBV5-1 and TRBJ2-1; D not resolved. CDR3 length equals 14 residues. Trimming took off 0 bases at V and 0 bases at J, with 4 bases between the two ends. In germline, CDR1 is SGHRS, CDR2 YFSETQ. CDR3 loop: CASSLGPSYNEQFF. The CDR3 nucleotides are TGCGCCAGCAGCTTGGGTCCCTCCTACAATGAGCAGTTCTTC. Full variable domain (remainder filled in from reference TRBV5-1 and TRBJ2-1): KAGVTQTPRYLIKTRGQQVTLSCSPISGHRSVSWYQQTPGQGLQFLFEYFSETQRNKGNFPGRFSGRQFSNSRSEMNVSTLELGDSALYLCASSLGPSYNEQFFGPGTRLTVL.

The CDR3 here is CASSQVQGGGNSPLHF. In DNA, the CDR3 is TGTGCCAGCAGCCAAGTCCAGGGTGGAGGGAATTCACCCCTCCACTTT. The chain recombines TRBV4-2 with TRBJ1-6; possibly TRBD1 for D (5 bases). This CDR3 is built from 16 residues. Germline lookup yields CDR1 LGHNA and CDR2 YNFKEQ. V was trimmed by 1 base and J by 7 bases, leaving 14 bases between them.

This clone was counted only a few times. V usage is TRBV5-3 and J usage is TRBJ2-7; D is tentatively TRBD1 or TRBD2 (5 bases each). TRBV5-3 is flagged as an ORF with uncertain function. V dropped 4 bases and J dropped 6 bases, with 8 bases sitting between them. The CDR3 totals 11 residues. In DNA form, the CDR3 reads TGTGCCAGAAGCAGAGGGGTCGAGCAGTACTTC. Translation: CARSRGVEQYF.

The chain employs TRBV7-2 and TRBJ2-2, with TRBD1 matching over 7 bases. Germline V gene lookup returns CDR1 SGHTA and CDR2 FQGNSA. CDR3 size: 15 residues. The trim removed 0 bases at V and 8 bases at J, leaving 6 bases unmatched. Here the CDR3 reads CASSLAGPQGGELFF. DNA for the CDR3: TGTGCCAGCAGCTTAGCCGGGCCACAGGGGGGGGAGCTGTTTTTT.

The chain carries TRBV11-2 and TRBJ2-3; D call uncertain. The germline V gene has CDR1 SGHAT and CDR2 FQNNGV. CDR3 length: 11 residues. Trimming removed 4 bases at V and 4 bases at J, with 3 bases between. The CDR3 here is CASSSADTQYF. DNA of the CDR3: TGTGCCAGCAGCTCCGCAGATACGCAGTATTTT.

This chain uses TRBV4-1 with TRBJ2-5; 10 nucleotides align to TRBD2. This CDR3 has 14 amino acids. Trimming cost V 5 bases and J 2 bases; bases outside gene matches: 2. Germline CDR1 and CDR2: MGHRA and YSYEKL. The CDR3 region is CASSRLAGQETQYF. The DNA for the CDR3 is TGCGCCAGCAGCAGACTAGCGGGTCAAGAGACCCAGTACTTC.

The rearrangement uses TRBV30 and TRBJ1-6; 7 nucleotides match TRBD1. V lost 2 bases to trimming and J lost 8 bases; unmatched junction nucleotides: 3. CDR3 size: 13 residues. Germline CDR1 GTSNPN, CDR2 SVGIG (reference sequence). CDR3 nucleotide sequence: TGTGCCTGGAGTCCCCAGGGGGATTCACCCCTCCACTTT. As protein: CAWSPQGDSPLHF.

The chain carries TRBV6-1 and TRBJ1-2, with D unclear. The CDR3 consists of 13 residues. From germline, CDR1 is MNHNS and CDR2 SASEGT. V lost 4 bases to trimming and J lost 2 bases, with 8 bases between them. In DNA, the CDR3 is TGTGCCAGCAGTGTACAGAACAACTATGGCTACACCTTC. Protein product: CASSVQNNYGYTF.

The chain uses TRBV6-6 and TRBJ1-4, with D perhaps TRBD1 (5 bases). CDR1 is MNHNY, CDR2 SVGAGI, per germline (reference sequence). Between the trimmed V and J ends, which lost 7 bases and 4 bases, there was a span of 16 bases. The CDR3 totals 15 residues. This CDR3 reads CASKVPGRSNEKLFF. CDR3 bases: TGTGCCAGCAAGGTTCCGGGACGGAGTAATGAAAAACTGTTTTTT.

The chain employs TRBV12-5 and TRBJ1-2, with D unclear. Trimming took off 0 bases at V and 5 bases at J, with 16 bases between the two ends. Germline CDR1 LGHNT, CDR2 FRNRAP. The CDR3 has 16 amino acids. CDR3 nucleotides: TGTGCTAGTGGTTTGGTAACCGGGCAGGTTTTATATGGCTACACCTTC. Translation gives CASGLVTGQVLYGYTF.

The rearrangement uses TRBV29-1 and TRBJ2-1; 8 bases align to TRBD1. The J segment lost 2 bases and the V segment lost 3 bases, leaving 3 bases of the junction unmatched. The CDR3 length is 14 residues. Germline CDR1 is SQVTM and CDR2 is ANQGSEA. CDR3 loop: CSVDRTGTYNEQFF. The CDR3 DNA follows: TGCAGCGTTGACAGGACAGGGACCTACAATGAGCAGTTCTTC.

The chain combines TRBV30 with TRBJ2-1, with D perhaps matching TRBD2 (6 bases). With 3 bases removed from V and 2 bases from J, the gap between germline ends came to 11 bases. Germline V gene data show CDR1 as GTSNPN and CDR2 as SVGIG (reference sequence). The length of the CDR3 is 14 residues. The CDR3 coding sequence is TGTGCCTGGAGCGCGGGGTTCACCTACAATGAGCAGTTCTTC. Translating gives CAWSAGFTYNEQFF.

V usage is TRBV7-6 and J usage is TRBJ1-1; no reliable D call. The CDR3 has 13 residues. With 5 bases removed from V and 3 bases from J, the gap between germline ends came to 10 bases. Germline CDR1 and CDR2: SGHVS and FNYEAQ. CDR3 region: CASSRNMDTEAFF. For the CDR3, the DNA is TGTGCCAGCAGCCGGAACATGGACACTGAAGCTTTCTTT.

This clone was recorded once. The chain's CDR3 is CASSLSQGTDTQYF. Here the CDR3 DNA reads TGTGCCAGCAGCTTATCCCAGGGCACAGATACGCAGTATTTT. The V gene is TRBV11-3, the J gene TRBJ2-3; D is undetermined. Germline V CDR1 and CDR2: SGHNT, YENEEA. Trimming removed 2 bases at V and 1 base at J, with 7 bases between. This CDR3 spans 14 amino acids.

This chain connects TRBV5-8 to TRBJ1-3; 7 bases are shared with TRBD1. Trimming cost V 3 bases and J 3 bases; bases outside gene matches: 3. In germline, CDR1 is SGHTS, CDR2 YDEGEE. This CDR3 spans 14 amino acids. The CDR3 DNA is TGTGCCAGCAGCTCTGGGACAGTTGGAAACACCATATATTTT. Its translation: CASSSGTVGNTIYF.

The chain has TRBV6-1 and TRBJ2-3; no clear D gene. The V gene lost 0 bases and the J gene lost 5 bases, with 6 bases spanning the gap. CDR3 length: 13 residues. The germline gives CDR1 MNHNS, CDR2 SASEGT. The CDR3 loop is CASSEARRDTQYF. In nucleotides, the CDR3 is TGTGCCAGCAGTGAAGCCCGCCGAGATACGCAGTATTTT.

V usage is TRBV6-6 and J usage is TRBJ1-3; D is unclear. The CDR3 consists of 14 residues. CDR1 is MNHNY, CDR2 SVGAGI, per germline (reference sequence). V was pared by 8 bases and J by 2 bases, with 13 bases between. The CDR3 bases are TGTGCCAGCTCACAGTCGCTGACTGGAAACACCATATATTTT. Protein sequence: CASSQSLTGNTIYF.

The CDR3 reads CASSSPGGASYEQYF. CDR3 sequence (DNA): TGTGCCAGCAGTTCACCCGGGGGGGCCTCCTACGAGCAGTACTTC. The chain has TRBV11-3 and TRBJ2-7; the match to TRBD2 covers 8 bases. Germline CDR1 SGHNT, CDR2 YENEEA. V gave up 6 bases and J gave up 0 bases; unmatched junction bases: 7. The CDR3 totals 15 residues.

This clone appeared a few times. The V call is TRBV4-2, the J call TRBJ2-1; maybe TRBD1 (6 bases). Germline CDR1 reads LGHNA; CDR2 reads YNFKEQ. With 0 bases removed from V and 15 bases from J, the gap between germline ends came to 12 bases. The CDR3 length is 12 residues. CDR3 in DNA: TGTGCCAGCAGCCAAGACGAACAGGGTCGGTTCTTC. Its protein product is CASSQDEQGRFF.

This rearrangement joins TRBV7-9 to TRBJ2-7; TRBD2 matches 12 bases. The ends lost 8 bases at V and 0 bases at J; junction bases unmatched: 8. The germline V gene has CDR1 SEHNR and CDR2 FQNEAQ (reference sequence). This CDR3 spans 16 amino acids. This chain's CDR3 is CASGGLAGLSSYEQYF. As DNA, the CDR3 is TGTGCCAGCGGCGGACTAGCGGGGTTAAGCTCCTACGAGCAGTACTTC.

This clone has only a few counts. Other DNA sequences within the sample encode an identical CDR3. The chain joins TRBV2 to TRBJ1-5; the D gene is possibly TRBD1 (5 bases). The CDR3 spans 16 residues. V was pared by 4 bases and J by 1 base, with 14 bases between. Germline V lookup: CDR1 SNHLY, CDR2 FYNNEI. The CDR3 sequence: CASSGQGGRSNQPQHF. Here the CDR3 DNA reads TGTGCCAGCAGTGGGCAGGGTGGCAGGAGCAATCAGCCCCAGCATTTT.